Listed below are T cell receptor beta chains from one sample, sequenced in a study of blood T cells in healthy people across ages. TCRdb re-analysed the 5' RACE reads in MiXCR, keeping a single row per CDR3 protein. Here the sample spans roughly 1,800,000 distinct CDR3 sequences, around 50% being singletons. Sample: blood. These receptors all stem from a woman in her 40s in good health. CDR3s include the opening cysteine and the closing phenylalanine or tryptophan. The D gene is left open where the match is weak. The size field is filled for only some rows; it gives once, few, many or a size class.

TRBV24-1	11	TRBJ2-5	-	-	CATSVAETQYF	TGTGCCACCAGTGTAGCAGAGACCCAGTACTTC
TRBV7-2	14	TRBJ2-1	-	-	CASSFGQGQDEQFF	TGTGCCAGCAGCTTTGGGCAGGGGCAAGATGAGCAGTTCTTC
TRBV6-5	14	TRBJ2-3	once	-	CASNRLTSTDTQYF	TGTGCCAGCAACAGGCTAACTAGCACAGATACGCAGTATTTT
TRBV20-1	9	TRBJ1-2	-	-	CSDGGGYTF	TGCAGTGATGGGGGGGGCTACACCTTC
TRBV5-1	12	TRBJ2-5	few	-	CARSPPHNEQYF	TGCGCCAGAAGCCCCCCCCACAATGAGCAGTACTTC
TRBV7-2	14	TRBJ2-7	few	-	CASSALTSFYEQYF	TGTGCCAGCAGCGCCTTGACTAGTTTCTACGAGCAGTACTTC
TRBV6-6	14	TRBJ2-5	-	TRBD2	CASSGLAGELTQYF	TGTGCCAGCAGTGGACTAGCGGGGGAGCTGACCCAGTACTTC
TRBV7-9	16	TRBJ1-1	-	-	CASSKAPGHQNTEAFF	TGTGCCAGCAGCAAAGCGCCGGGACACCAGAACACTGAAGCTTTCTTT
TRBV19	12	TRBJ2-7	many	TRBD2	CATGGVTDEQYF	TGTGCCACCGGGGGGGTAACGGACGAGCAGTACTTC
TRBV20-1	18	TRBJ2-1	-	TRBD2	CSATVRPTSGRLYNEQFF	TGCAGTGCTACCGTTCGCCCGACTAGCGGGAGGCTCTACAATGAGCAGTTCTTC
TRBV27	16	TRBJ2-5	few	TRBD1	CASSLTWTGVEETQYF	TGTGCCAGCAGTTTAACCTGGACAGGGGTGGAAGAGACCCAGTACTTC
TRBV7-2	14	TRBJ1-2	-	-	CASSHGNTGFGYTF	TGTGCCAGCAGCCACGGGAACACCGGCTTTGGCTACACCTTC
TRBV5-6	12	TRBJ1-4	once	-	CAGSLPYEKLFF	TGTGCCGGCAGCTTGCCGTATGAAAAACTGTTTTTT
TRBV15	15	TRBJ1-6	once	TRBD1	CATSNGRDSSSPLHF	TGTGCCACCAGCAACGGCCGGGACAGTAGTTCACCCCTCCACTTT
TRBV21-1	14	TRBJ2-4	-	-	CASSKRKTGNIQYF	TGTGCCAGCAGCAAAAGAAAAACAGGAAACATTCAGTACTTC
TRBV10-3	14	TRBJ2-3	-	-	CAISELEGSDTQYF	TGTGCCATCAGTGAGTTGGAGGGTTCAGATACGCAGTATTTT
TRBV20-1	14	TRBJ2-5	-	TRBD1	CSAGRRQGSETQYF	TGCAGTGCTGGCCGGAGACAGGGGAGCGAGACCCAGTACTTC
TRBV7-2	15	TRBJ2-5	few	TRBD1	CASSLRTGIFETQYF	TGTGCCAGCAGCTTACGGACAGGGATTTTTGAGACCCAGTACTTC
TRBV7-2	16	TRBJ2-1	few	-	CASSLAPSSTYNEQFF	TGTGCCAGCAGCTTAGCGCCTAGCAGCACCTACAATGAGCAGTTCTTC
TRBV5-1	14	TRBJ2-5	-	-	CASSRALAQETQYF	TGCGCCAGCAGCCGGGCCCTTGCACAAGAGACCCAGTACTTC
TRBV6-1	14	TRBJ2-5	-	-	CASSDITLRETQYF	TGTGCCAGCAGTGATATAACTCTACGGGAGACCCAGTACTTC
TRBV28	13	TRBJ1-4	-	TRBD1	CASQGGQNEKLFF	TGTGCCAGCCAGGGGGGACAGAATGAAAAACTGTTTTTT
TRBV6-2/TRBV6-3	15	TRBJ2-1	-	TRBD2	CASSPSRLAGDEQFF	TGTGCCAGCAGTCCATCTCGGCTAGCGGGGGATGAGCAGTTCTTC
TRBV28	15	TRBJ2-5	few	TRBD2	CASSLLAGEQETQYF	TGTGCCAGCAGCTTACTAGCGGGGGAGCAAGAGACCCAGTACTTC
TRBV20-1	14	TRBJ2-1	-	TRBD1	CSARVNRGHNEQFF	TGCAGTGCTAGAGTTAACAGGGGCCACAATGAGCAGTTCTTC
TRBV10-2	13	TRBJ1-2	-	-	CASSGSVRIGYTF	TGCGCCAGCAGTGGATCAGTTCGTATAGGCTACACCTTC
TRBV14	16	TRBJ2-1	-	TRBD2	CASSQESGLPYNEQFF	TGTGCCAGCAGCCAAGAATCGGGACTACCCTACAATGAGCAGTTCTTC